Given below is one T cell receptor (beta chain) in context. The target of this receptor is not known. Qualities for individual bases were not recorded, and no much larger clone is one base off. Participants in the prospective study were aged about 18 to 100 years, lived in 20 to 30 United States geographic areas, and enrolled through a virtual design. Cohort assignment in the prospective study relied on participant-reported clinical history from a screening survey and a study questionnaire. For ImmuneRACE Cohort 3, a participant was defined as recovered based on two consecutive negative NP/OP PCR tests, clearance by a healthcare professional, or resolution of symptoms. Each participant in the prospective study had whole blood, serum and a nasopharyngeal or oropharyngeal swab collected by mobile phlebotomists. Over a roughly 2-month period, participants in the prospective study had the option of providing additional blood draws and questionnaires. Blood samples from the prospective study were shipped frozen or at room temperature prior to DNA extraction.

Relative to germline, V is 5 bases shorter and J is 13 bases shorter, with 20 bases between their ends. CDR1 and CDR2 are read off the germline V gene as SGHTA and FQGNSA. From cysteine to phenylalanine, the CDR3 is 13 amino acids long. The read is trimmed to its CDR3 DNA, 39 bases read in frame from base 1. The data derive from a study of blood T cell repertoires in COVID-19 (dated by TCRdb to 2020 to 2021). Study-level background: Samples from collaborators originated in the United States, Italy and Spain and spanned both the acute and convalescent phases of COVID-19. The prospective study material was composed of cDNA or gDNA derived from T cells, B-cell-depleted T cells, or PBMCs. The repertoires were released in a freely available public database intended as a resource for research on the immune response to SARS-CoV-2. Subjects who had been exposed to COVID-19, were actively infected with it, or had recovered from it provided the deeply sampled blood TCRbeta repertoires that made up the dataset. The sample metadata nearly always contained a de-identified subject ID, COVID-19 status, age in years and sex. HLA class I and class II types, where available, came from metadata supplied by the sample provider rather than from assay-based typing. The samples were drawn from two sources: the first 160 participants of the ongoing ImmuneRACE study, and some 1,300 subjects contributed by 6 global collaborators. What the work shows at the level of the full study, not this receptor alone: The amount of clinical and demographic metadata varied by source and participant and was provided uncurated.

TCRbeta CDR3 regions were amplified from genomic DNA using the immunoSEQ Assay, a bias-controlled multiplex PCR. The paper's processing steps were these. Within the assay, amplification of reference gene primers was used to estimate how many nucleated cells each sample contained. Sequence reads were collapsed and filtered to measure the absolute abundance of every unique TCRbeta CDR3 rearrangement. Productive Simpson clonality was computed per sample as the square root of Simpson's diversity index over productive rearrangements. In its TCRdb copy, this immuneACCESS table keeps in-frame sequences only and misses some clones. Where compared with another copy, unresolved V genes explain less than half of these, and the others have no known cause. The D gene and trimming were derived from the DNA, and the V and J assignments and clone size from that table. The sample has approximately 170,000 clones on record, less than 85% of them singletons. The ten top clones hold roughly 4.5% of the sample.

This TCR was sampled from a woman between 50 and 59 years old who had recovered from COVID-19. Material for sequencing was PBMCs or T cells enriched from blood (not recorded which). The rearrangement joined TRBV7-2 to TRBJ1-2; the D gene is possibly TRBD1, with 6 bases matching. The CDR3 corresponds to CASSQTGSWRTTF. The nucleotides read TGTGCCAGCAGCCAAACAGGGAGCTGGAGGACCACCTTC. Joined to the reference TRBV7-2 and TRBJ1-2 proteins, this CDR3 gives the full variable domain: GAGVSQSPSNKVTEKGKDVELRCDPISGHTALYWYRQSLGQGLEFLIYFQGNSAPDKSGLPSDRFSAERTGGSVSTLTIQRTQQEDSAVYLCASSQTGSWRTTFGSGTRLTVV.